The clone carrying this T cell receptor (beta chain) has a count of ten or more. Its cognate antigen is unknown. This sample was taken from a study of T cells in Graves' hyperthyroidism and ophthalmopathy. General study findings and limits: Blood held most thyroid clonotypes expanded above 0.001 frequency. Stable hyperthyroidism was separated from ophthalmopathy by a model based on 13 V-J features.

This CDR3 contains 13 residues. Trimming stripped 6 bases from V and 3 bases from J, with 15 bases between. Germline assignment: CDR1 DFQATT and CDR2 SNEGSKA (reference sequence). TCR beta CDR3 regions were amplified from RNA. First-round RT-PCR of the TCR CDR3 relied on the HTBI primer set. TCRdb reprocessed the multiplex PCR reads via MiXCR and lists one record per CDR3 protein. The sample carries about 300,000 distinct CDR3 sequences, around 19% recorded once. The origin of this receptor is a man aged 45-60 years with Graves' ophthalmopathy. The chain joins TRBV20-1 to TRBJ2-7; D may be TRBD1 or TRBD2 (7 bases each). Material: blood. In nucleotides, the CDR3 is TGCAGTGCCAGGGGGACTACTATCTACGAGCAGTACTTC. It translates to CSARGTTIYEQYF.